This passage covers 7 T cell receptor beta chains from one sample sequenced in a study of OX40 agonist ivuxolimab in advanced cancers. Libraries were prepared by immunoSEQ multiplex PCR; TCRdb keeps only in-frame clonotypes and omits some of them. The sample holds 65,000 to 80,000 clones, just under 95% seen once. The input for sequencing was CD4+ or CD8+ T cells sorted from blood, taken in a trial of the OX40 agonist ivuxolimab. The receptors here all came from an adult with an advanced solid tumor such as melanoma, head and neck, liver or kidney cancer.

The CDR3: CASSPTRPRQTGDSPLHF. The CDR3 bases are TGTGCCAGCAGCCCAACTCGGCCCAGGCAAACAGGGGATTCACCCCTCCACTTT. V is TRBV4-2 and J is TRBJ1-6, with 7 bases identical to TRBD1. The CDR3 extends over 18 amino acids. Germline CDR1 reads LGHNA; CDR2 reads YNFKEQ. J gave up 8 bases and V 4 bases, and 17 bases lay outside the gene matches.

This clone was detected once. This chain connects TRBV4-1 to TRBJ2-7; no clear D gene. Germline CDR1 is MGHRA and CDR2 is YSYEKL. CDR3 length: 14 amino acids. Trimming stripped 6 bases from V and 6 bases from J, with 18 bases between. CDR3 coding DNA: TGCGCCAGCAGAGAAACAGAAACTTACAGCGAGCAGTACTTC. It is translated as CASRETETYSEQYF.

V usage is TRBV7-2 and J usage is TRBJ2-3, with 8 bases lining up with TRBD2. V shed 5 bases, J shed 8 bases, and the junction held 15 bases outside the gene matches. The CDR3 length is 16 residues. Germline-derived CDR1 and CDR2 are SGHTA and FQGNSA. The CDR3 region has the DNA TGTGCCAGCAGCCACGACGTCGTAGCGGGGACGATTACGCAGTATTTT. This codes for CASSHDVVAGTITQYF.

The rearrangement links TRBV15 to TRBJ2-6, with TRBD1 as a possible D gene (6 bases). This CDR3 has 16 residues. CDR1 is LNHNV and CDR2 is YYDKDF in the germline V gene (reference sequence). V lost 3 bases, J lost 0 bases, and 9 bases lay in between. Here the CDR3 DNA reads TGTGCCACCAGCAGGGGGACACCCTCTGGGGCCAACGTCCTGACTTTC. Translating gives CATSRGTPSGANVLTF. Complete variable domain (other parts from reference TRBV15 and TRBJ2-6): DAMVIQNPRYQVTQFGKPVTLSCSQTLNHNVMYWYQQKSSQAPKLLFHYYDKDFNNEADTPDNFQSRRPNTSFCFLDIRSPGLGDTAMYLCATSRGTPSGANVLTFGAGSRLTVL.

A few counts support this clone. The chain uses TRBV29-1 and TRBJ1-1; D is ambiguous. The length of the CDR3 is 11 residues. The V end lost 6 bases, the J end lost 5 bases, and 10 bases lay between the germline ends. Germline assignment: CDR1 SQVTM and CDR2 ANQGSEA. The CDR3 is CSVRQETEAFF. CDR3 nucleotides: TGCAGCGTACGTCAGGAGACTGAAGCTTTCTTT.

V and J are TRBV7-9 and TRBJ2-5, with D unclear. The V end was cut by 5 bases, the J end by 1 base, with 11 bases between. The CDR3 is 14 amino acids. From germline, CDR1 is SEHNR and CDR2 FQNEAQ (reference sequence). DNA of the CDR3: TGTGCCAGCAGCCCCCGAGTCGGCCAAGAGACCCAGTACTTC. Protein sequence: CASSPRVGQETQYF.

J is TRBJ2-1 and V is TRBV11-3; D may be TRBD2 (6 bases). Germline V gene lookup returns CDR1 SGHNT and CDR2 YENEEA. V was shortened by 4 bases and J by 6 bases, with 13 bases between the two germline ends. This CDR3 contains 14 residues. The CDR3 here is CASSSAEEGNEQFF. Here the CDR3 DNA reads TGTGCCAGCAGCTCGGCGGAGGAGGGCAATGAGCAGTTCTTC.